This T cell receptor (beta chain) originates from a study of cytomegalovirus exposure and HLA in healthy donors. The CDR3 runs 15 residues. With 0 bases removed from V and 6 bases from J, the gap between germline ends came to 15 bases. Germline CDR1 and CDR2: SGHRS and YFSETQ. The table came from immunoSEQ multiplex PCR; TCRdb's copy has only in-frame clones and leaves some out. This sample yields roughly 330,000 clones, of which roughly 87% are seen a single time; roughly 1.1% belongs to the top ten. This TCR came from a woman in her 30s in good health and CMV-seropositive. Material for sequencing was PBMCs. The chain combines TRBV5-1 with TRBJ1-1, with D tentatively TRBD1 (5 bases). The CDR3 sequence is CASSLAGDWESEAFF. In DNA, the CDR3 is TGCGCCAGCAGCTTGGCGGGGGATTGGGAATCTGAAGCTTTCTTT.